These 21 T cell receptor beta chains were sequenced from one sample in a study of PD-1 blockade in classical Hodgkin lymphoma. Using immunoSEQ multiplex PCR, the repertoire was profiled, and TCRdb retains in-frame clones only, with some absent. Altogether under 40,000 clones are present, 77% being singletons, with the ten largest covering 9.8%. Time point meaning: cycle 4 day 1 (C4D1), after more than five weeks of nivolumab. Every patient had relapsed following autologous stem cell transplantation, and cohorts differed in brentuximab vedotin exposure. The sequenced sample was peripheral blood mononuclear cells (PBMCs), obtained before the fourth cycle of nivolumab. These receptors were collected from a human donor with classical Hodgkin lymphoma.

The CDR3 spells CASSLEREQYF. The DNA of the CDR3 is TGTGCCAGCAGCTTAGAGCGGGAGCAGTACTTC. The genes are TRBV7-9 and TRBJ2-7; the D gene is possibly TRBD2 (5 bases). This CDR3 is 11 amino acids long. The V gene lost 1 base and the J gene lost 7 bases, with 5 bases spanning the gap. The germline gives CDR1 SEHNR, CDR2 FQNEAQ (reference sequence).

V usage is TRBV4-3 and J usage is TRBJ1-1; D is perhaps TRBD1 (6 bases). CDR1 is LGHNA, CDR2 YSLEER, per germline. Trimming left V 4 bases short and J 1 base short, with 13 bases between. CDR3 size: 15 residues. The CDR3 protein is CASSPHRTANTEAFF. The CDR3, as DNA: TGCGCCAGCAGCCCACACCGGACAGCGAACACTGAAGCTTTCTTT.

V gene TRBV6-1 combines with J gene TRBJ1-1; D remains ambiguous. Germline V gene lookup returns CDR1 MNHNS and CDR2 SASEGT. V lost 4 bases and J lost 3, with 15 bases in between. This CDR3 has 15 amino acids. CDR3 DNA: TGTGCCAGCAGTGCCTCCACCCAAGGAGACACTGAAGCTTTCTTT. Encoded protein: CASSASTQGDTEAFF.

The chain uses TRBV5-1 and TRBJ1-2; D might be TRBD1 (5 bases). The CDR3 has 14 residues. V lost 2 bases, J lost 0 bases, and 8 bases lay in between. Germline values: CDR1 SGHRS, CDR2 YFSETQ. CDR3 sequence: CASSFTGSNYGYTF. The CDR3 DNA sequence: TGCGCCAGCAGCTTCACAGGTTCTAACTATGGCTACACCTTC. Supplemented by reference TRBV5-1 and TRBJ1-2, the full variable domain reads KAGVTQTPRYLIKTRGQQVTLSCSPISGHRSVSWYQQTPGQGLQFLFEYFSETQRNKGNFPGRFSGRQFSNSRSEMNVSTLELGDSALYLCASSFTGSNYGYTFGSGTRLTVV.

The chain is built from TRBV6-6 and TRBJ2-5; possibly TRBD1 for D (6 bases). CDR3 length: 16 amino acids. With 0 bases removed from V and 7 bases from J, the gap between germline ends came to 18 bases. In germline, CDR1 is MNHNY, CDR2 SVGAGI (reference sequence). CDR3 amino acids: CASSYSGADATGTQYF. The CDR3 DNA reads TGTGCCAGCAGTTACTCGGGGGCCGACGCAACCGGGACCCAGTACTTC.

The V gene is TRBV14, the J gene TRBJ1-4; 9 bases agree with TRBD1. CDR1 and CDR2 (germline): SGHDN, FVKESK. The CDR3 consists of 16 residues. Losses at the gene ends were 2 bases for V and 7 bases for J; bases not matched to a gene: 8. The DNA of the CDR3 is TGTGCCAGCAGCCAAAGGACAGGGGTTTTCAGTGAAAAACTGTTTTTT. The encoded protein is CASSQRTGVFSEKLFF.

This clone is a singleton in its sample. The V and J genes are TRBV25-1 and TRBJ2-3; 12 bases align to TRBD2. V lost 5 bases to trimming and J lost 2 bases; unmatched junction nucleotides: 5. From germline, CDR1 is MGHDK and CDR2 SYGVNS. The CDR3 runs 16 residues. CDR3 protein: CASSSGLAGLTDTQYF. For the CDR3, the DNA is TGTGCCAGCAGTTCCGGACTAGCGGGACTCACAGATACGCAGTATTTT. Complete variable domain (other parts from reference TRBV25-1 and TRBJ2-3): EADIYQTPRYLVIGTGKKITLECSQTMGHDKMYWYQQDPGMELHLIHYSYGVNSTEKGDLSSESTVSRIRTEHFPLTLESARPSHTSQYLCASSSGLAGLTDTQYFGPGTRLTVL.

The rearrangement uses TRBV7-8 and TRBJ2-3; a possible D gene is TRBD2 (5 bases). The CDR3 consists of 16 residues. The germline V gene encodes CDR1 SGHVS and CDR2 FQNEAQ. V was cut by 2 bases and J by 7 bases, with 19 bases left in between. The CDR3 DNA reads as TGTGCCAGCAGCTTACGAGGGAATGCGCCCCAGAATACGCAGTATTTT. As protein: CASSLRGNAPQNTQYF.

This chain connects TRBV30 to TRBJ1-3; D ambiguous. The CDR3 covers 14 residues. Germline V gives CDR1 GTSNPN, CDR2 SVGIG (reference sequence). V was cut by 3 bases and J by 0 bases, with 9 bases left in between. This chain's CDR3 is CAWSPGSSGNTIYF. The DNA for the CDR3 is TGTGCCTGGAGCCCCGGGAGCTCTGGAAACACCATATATTTT.

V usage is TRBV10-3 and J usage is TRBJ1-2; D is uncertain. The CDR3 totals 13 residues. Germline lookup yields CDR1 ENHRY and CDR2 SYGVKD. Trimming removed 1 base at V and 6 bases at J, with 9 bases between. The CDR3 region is CAISELPENGYTF. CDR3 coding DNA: TGTGCCATCAGTGAGTTGCCAGAGAATGGCTACACCTTC.

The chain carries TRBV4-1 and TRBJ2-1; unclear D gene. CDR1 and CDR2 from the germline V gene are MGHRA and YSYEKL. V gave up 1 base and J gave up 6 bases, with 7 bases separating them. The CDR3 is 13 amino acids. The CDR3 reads CASSQVEFNEQFF. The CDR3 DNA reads TGCGCCAGCAGCCAAGTCGAATTCAATGAGCAGTTCTTC.

As DNA, the CDR3 is TGCGCCAGCAGCCTTGACAGGCGTAACACTGAAGCTTTCTTT. This sequence encodes CASSLDRRNTEAFF. The V call is TRBV5-1, the J call TRBJ1-1; D is perhaps TRBD1 (6 bases). V was pared by 4 bases and J by 2 bases, with 12 bases between. The CDR3 is 14 amino acids. Germline lookup yields CDR1 SGHRS and CDR2 YFSETQ.

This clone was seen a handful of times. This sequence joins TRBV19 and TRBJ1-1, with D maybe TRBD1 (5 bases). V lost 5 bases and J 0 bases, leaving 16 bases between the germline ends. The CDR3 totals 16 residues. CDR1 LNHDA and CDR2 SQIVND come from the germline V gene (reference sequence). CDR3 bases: TGTGCCAGTAGTTGGGGGAGACAGAATATGAACACTGAAGCTTTCTTT. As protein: CASSWGRQNMNTEAFF.

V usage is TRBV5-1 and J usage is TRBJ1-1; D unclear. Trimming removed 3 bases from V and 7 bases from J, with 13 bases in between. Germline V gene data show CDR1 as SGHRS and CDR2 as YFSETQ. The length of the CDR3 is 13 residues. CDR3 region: CASSWEDLGEAFF. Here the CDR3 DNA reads TGCGCCAGCAGCTGGGAGGACCTTGGTGAAGCTTTCTTT.

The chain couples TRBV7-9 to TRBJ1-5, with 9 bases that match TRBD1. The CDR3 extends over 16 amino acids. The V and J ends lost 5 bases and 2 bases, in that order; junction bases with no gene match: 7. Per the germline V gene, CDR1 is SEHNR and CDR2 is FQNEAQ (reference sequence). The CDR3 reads CASSVGTGLGNQPQHF. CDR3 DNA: TGTGCCAGCAGCGTAGGGACAGGGTTGGGCAATCAGCCCCAGCATTTT.

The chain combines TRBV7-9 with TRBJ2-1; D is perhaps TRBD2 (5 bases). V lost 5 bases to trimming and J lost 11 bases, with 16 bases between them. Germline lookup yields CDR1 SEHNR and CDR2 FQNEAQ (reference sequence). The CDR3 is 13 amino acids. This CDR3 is CASSSPSEGQQFF. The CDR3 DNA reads TGTGCCAGCAGCAGCCCTAGTGAGGGTCAGCAGTTCTTC.

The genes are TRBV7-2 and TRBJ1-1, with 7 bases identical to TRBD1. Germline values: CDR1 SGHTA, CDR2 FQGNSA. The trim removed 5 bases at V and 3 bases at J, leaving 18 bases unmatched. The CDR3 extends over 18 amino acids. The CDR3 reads CASSAVSGTGDVDTEAFF. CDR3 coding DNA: TGTGCCAGCAGCGCCGTTTCAGGTACAGGGGATGTGGACACTGAAGCTTTCTTT.

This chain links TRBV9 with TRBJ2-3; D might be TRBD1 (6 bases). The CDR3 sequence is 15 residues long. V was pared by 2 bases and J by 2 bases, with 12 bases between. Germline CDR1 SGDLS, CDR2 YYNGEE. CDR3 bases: TGTGCCAGCAGCGTTTCAGGGGACCCCACAGATACGCAGTATTTT. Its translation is CASSVSGDPTDTQYF.

The CDR3 DNA reads as TGCGCCAGCAGCCCCAGAGGGACAGGGACCACTGAAGCTTTCTTT. Translated: CASSPRGTGTTEAFF. The chain has TRBV4-3 and TRBJ1-1, with 9 nucleotides matching TRBD1. The CDR3 is made up of 15 amino acids. Germline lookup yields CDR1 LGHNA and CDR2 YSLEER. The V segment lost 4 bases and the J segment 4 bases; nucleotides outside the gene matches: 7.

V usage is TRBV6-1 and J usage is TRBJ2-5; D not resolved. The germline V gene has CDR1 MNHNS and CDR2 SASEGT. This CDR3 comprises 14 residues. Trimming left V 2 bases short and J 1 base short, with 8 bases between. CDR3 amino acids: CASSEFDTQETQYF. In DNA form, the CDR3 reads TGTGCCAGCAGTGAATTTGACACCCAAGAGACCCAGTACTTC.

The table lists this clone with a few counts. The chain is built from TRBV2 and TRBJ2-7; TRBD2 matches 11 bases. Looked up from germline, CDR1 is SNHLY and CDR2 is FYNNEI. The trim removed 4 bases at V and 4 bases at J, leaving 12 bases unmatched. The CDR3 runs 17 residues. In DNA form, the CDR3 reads TGTGCCAGCAGTGGGTCTTTTAGCGGGGGGGCCCTTTACGAGCAGTACTTC. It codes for CASSGSFSGGALYEQYF.